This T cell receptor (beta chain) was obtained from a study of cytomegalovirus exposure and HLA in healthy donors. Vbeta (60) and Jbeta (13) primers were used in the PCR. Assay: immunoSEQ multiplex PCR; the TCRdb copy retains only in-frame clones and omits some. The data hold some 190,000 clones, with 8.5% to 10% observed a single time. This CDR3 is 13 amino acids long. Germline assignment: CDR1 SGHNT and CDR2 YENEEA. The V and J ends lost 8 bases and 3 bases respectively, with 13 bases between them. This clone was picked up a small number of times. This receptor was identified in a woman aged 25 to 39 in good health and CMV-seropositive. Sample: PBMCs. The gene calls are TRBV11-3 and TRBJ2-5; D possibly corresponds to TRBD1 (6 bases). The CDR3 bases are TGTGCCAGCTCAGACAGGTTTGAAGAGACCCAGTACTTC. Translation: CASSDRFEETQYF.